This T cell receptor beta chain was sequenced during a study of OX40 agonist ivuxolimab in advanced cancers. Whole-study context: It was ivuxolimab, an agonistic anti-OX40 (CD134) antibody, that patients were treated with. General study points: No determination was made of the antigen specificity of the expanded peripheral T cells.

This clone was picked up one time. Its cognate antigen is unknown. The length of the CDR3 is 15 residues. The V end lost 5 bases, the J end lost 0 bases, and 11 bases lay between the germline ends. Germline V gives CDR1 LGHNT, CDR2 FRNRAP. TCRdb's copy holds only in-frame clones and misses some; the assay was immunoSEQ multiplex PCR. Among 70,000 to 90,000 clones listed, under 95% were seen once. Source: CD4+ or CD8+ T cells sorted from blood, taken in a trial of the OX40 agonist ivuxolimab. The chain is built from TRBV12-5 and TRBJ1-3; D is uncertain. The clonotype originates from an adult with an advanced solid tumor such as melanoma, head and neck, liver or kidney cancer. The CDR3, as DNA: TGTGCTAGTGGTACCCCGCGGAACTCTGGAAACACCATATATTTT. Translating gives CASGTPRNSGNTIYF.